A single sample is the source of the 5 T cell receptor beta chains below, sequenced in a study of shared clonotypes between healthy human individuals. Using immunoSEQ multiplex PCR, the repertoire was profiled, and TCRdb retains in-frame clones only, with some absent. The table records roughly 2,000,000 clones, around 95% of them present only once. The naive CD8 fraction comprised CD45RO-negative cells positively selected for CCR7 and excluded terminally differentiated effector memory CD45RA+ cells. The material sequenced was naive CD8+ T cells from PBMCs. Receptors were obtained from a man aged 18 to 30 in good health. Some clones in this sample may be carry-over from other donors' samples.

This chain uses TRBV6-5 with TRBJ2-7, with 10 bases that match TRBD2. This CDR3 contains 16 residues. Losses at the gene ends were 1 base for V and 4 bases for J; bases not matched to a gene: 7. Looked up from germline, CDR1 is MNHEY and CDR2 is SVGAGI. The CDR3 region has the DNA TGTGCCAGCAGTTACTTCACGGCTAGCGGGGGATACGAGCAGTACTTC. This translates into CASSYFTASGGYEQYF.

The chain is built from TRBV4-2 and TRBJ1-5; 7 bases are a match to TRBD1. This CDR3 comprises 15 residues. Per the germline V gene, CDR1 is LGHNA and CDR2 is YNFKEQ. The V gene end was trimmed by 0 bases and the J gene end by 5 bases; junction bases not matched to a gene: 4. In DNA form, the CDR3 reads TGTGCCAGCAGCCAAGATAATAGGGGGCATCAGCCCCAGCATTTT. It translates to CASSQDNRGHQPQHF.

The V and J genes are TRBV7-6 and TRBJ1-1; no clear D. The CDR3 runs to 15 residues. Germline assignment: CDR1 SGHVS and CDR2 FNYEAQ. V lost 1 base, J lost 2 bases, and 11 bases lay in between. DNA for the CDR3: TGTGCCAGCAGCTTAGATAGAGGCCAAAACACTGAAGCTTTCTTT. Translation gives CASSLDRGQNTEAFF.

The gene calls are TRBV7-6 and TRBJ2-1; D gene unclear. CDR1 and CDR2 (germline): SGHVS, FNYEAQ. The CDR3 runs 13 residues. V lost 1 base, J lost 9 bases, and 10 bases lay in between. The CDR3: CASSLGSLGEQFF. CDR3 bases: TGTGCCAGCAGCTTAGGCTCGCTCGGTGAGCAGTTCTTC.

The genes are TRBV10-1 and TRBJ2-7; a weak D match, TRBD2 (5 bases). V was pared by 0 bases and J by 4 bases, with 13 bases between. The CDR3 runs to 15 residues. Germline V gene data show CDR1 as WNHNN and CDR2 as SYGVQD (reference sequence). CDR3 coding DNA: TGCGCCAGCAGTGAGTCAAGATCGGGCGGGTACGAGCAGTACTTC. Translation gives CASSESRSGGYEQYF.